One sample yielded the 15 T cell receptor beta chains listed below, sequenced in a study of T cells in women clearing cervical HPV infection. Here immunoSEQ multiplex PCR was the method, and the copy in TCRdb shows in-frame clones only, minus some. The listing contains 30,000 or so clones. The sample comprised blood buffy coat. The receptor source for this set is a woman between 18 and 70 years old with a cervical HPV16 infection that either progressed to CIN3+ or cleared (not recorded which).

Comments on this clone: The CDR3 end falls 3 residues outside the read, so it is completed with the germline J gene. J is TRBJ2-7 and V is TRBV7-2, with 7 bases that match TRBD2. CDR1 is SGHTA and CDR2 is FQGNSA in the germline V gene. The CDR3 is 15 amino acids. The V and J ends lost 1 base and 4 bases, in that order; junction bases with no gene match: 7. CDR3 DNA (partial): TGTGCCAGCAGCTTAGGTGGGGGGGGAGGTTACGAG. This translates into CASSLGGGGGYE. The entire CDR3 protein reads CASSLGGGGGYEQYF.

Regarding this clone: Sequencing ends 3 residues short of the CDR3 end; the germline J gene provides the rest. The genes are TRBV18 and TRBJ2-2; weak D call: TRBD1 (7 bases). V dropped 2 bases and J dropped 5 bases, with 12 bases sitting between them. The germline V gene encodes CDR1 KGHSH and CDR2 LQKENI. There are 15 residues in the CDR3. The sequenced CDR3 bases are TGTGCCAGCTCACCAATGACAGGGAGGACCGGGGAG. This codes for CASSPMTGRTGE. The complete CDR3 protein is CASSPMTGRTGELFF.

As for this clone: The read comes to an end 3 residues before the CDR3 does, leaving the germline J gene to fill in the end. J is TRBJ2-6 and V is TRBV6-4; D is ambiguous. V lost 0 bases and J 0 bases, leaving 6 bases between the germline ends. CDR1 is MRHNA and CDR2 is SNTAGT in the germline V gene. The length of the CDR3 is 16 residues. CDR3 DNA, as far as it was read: TGTGCCAGCAGTGACTCATCGGTCTCTGGGGCCAACGTC. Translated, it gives CASSDSSVSGANV. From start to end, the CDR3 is CASSDSSVSGANVLTF.

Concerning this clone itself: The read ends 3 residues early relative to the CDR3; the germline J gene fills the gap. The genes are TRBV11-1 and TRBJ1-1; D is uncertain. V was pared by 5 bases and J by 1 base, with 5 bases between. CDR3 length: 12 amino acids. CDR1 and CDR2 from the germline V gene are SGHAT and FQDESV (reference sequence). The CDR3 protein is CASSPQNTEAFF. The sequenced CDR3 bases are TGTGCCAGCAGCCCCCAGAACACTGAA.

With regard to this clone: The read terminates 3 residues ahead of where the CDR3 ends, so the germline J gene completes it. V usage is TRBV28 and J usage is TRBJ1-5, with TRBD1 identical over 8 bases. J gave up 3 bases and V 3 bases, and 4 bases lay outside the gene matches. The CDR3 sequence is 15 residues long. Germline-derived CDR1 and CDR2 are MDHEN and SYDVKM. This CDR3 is CASSLGQALNQPQHF. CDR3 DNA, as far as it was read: TGTGCCAGCAGTTTGGGACAGGCCCTCAATCAGCCC. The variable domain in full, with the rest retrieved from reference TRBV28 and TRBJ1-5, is DVKVTQSSRYLVKRTGEKVFLECVQDMDHENMFWYRQDPGLGLRLIYFSYDVKMKEKGDIPEGYSVSREKKERFSLILESASTNQTSMYLCASSLGQALNQPQHFGDGTRLSIL.

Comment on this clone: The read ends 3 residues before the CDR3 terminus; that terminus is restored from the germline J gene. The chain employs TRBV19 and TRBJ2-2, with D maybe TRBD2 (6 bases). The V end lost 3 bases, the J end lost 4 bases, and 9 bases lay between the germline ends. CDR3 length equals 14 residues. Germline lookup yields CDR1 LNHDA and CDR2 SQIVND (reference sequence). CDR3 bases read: TGTGCCAGTAGTATTCCGGGGGTCACCGGGGAG. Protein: CASSIPGVTGE. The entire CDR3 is CASSIPGVTGELFF.

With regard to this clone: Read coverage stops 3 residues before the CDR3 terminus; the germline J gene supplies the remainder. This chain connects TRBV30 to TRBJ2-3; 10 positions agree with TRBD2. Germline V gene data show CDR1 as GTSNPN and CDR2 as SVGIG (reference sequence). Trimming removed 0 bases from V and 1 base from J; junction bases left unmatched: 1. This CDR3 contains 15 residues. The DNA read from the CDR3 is TGTGCCTGGAGTGTAGCGGGAGGGCGCACAGATACG. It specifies CAWSVAGGRTDT. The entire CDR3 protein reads CAWSVAGGRTDTQYF.

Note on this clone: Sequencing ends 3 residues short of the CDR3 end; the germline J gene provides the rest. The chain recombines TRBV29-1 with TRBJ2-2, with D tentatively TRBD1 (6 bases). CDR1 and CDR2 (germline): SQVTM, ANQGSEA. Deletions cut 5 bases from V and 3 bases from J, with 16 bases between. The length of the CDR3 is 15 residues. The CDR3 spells CSVPRGRGDTGELFF. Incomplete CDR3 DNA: TGCAGCGTTCCACGGGGCAGGGGAGACACCGGGGAG.

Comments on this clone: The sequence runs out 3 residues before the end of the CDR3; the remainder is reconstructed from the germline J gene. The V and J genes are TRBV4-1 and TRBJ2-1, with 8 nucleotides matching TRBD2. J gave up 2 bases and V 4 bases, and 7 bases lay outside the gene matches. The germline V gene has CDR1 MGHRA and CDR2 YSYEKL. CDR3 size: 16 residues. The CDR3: CASSPRGSGTYNEQFF. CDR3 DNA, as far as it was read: TGCGCCAGCAGCCCCAGAGGTAGCGGGACCTACAATGAG.

The sequenced part of the CDR3 DNA is TGTGCCTGGAGACTCCCAGCGGTCGGCGATACG. Translation: CAWRLPAVGDT. The whole CDR3 sequence is CAWRLPAVGDTQYF. The chain couples TRBV30 to TRBJ2-3, with D possibly being TRBD2 (5 bases). The read halts 3 residues ahead of the CDR3 end, with the missing end drawn from the germline J gene. The CDR3 is made up of 14 amino acids. Trimming left V 3 bases short and J 6 bases short, with 16 bases between. The germline V gene has CDR1 GTSNPN and CDR2 SVGIG (reference sequence).

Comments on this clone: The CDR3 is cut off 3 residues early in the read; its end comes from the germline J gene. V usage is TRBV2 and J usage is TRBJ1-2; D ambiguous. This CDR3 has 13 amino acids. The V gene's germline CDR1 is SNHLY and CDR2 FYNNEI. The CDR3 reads CASSPVAGNGYTF. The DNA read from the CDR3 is TGTGCCAGCAGCCCAGTGGCAGGAAACGGC.

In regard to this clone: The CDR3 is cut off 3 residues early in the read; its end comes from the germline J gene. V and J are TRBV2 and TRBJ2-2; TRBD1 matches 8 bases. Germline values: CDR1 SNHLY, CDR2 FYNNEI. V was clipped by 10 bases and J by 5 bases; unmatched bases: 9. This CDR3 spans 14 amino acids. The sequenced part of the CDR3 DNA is TGTGCCACTCAGGGGGCGGTGGGGACCGGGGAG. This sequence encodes CATQGAVGTGE. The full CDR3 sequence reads CATQGAVGTGELFF.

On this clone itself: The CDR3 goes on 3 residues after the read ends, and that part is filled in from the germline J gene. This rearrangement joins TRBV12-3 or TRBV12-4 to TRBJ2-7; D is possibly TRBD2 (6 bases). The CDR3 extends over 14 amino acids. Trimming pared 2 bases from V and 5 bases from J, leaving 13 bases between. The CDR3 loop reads CASSLQAGWDEQYF. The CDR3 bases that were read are TGTGCCAGCAGTTTACAGGCGGGATGGGACGAG.

The part of the CDR3 DNA that was read is TGTGCCAGCGGGGACAGGGTCGTCTATGGC. Its translation: CASGDRVVYG. The full-length CDR3 reads as CASGDRVVYGYTF. The chain carries TRBV6-2 or TRBV6-3 and TRBJ1-2; 9 bases match TRBD1. The read ends 3 residues early relative to the CDR3; the germline J gene fills the gap. This CDR3 is built from 13 residues. Germline V gene data show CDR1 as MNHEY and CDR2 as SVGEGT. The V segment lost 8 bases and the J segment 4 bases; nucleotides outside the gene matches: 5.

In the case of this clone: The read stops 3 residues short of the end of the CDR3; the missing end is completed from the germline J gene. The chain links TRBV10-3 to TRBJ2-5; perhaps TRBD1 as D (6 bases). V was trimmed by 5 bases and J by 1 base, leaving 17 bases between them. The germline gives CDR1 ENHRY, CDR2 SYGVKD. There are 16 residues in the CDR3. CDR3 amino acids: CAISFGAGDTQETQYF. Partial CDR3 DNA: TGTGCCATCAGTTTCGGTGCAGGGGACACCCAAGAGACC.